Below, one T cell receptor beta chain is given with its context. The target antigen is unknown. One junction end does not reproduce the germline sequence, and a read error may be involved. These data belong to a study of T cells in Graves' hyperthyroidism and ophthalmopathy. Overall study results and limits: Blood also showed most of the thyroid clonotypes that were expanded above 0.001. Separation of ophthalmopathy from stable hyperthyroidism was achieved by a 13 V-J model.

Any patient presenting with uncontrolled infection, other autoimmune disease, pregnancy or lactation was left out. Amplification of TCR beta CDR3 regions was performed using RNA transcripts as template. HTBI primers were used for first-round RT-PCR of the TCR CDR3. TCRdb independently ran MiXCR on the multiplex PCR reads; one entry per CDR3 protein. The table includes 600,000 to 700,000 distinct CDR3 sequences, 45% detected once. Sequenced material: peripheral blood or thyroid tissue (not recorded which). The receptor's source is an adult man with Graves' disease, either hyperthyroidism or ophthalmopathy (not recorded which).

The CDR3 spells CSARSLAGVGEQCF. The CDR3 bases are TGCAGTGCTAGATCCCTAGCGGGAGTGGGCGAGCAGTGCTTC. The gene calls are TRBV20-1 and TRBJ2-7, with 10 bases identical to TRBD2. CDR3 length equals 14 residues. The germline gives CDR1 DFQATT, CDR2 SNEGSKA (reference sequence).